This T cell receptor (beta chain) was identified in a study of T cell repertoires in cytomegalovirus infection. Per germline, CDR1 SGHTA and CDR2 FQGNSA. The CDR3 spans 15 residues. V lost 5 bases and J 1 base, leaving 12 bases between the germline ends. MiXCR was run by TCRdb on the reads, yielding one entry per CDR3 protein. The sample lists 200,000 or so distinct CDR3 sequences; about 38% were seen once. This clonotype appeared a few times. Antigen unknown. This TCR was sampled from a human donor in good health (CMV status not recorded). Some clones in this sample may be carry-over from other donors' samples. The rearrangement joins TRBV7-2 to TRBJ2-1; possibly TRBD1 or TRBD2 for D (5 bases each). Sequencing used CD8+ T cells from cultured PBMCs, obtained from culture after CMV antigen stimulation. Here the CDR3 reads CASSVRDLSYNEQFF. CDR3 DNA: TGTGCCAGCAGCGTCCGGGACCTGTCCTACAATGAGCAGTTCTTC.